This TCR beta chain was sequenced in a study of CD8+ T cells in alopecia areata. V lost 4 bases and J lost 6, with 25 bases in between. CDR3 length equals 18 residues. Germline CDR1 GTSNPN, CDR2 SVGIG (reference sequence). RNA was extracted and reverse transcribed into cDNA as the sequencing template. This table comes from immunoSEQ multiplex PCR, and its TCRdb copy is limited to in-frame clones, with some not included. The sample holds some 200,000 clones, around 50% seen once. The clonotype comes from a human donor with alopecia areata. Here the sequenced sample was CD4+ T cells sorted from blood, taken at week 0. The genes are TRBV30 and TRBJ1-6; D unclear. The CDR3 nucleotides are TGTGCCTGGACGGAGGACTGGCAGATCCAAAGGCTTAATTCACCCCTCCACTTT. Translating it yields CAWTEDWQIQRLNSPLHF.